These 7 T cell receptor beta chains were all obtained from the same sample, sequenced in a study of blood T cell repertoires in COVID-19. The table came from immunoSEQ multiplex PCR; TCRdb's copy has only in-frame clones and leaves some out. The top ten hold around 9.1% of the sample, which has 50,000 to 70,000 clones, 75% to 95% seen once. Sequencing was performed on peripheral blood. The receptors were gathered from a woman at least 80 years old with active COVID-19.

The rearrangement uses TRBV5-1 and TRBJ2-2; 11 bases match TRBD1. CDR1 is SGHRS and CDR2 is YFSETQ in the germline V gene. The ends lost 4 bases at V and 6 bases at J; junction bases unmatched: 14. CDR3 length: 18 amino acids. In DNA form, the CDR3 reads TGCGCCAGCAGCCTACCAGGACAGGGGGCTGTTTTGGCCGGGGAGCTGTTTTTT. This sequence encodes CASSLPGQGAVLAGELFF.

This chain connects TRBV3-1 (or the pseudogene TRBV3-2) to TRBJ1-2, with D perhaps matching TRBD1 (5 bases). The CDR3 is 14 residues long. CDR1 is LGHDT, CDR2 YNNKEL, per germline (reference sequence). V was cut by 0 bases and J by 5 bases, with 10 bases left in between. Here the CDR3 reads CASSQDWSGYGYTF. The DNA of the CDR3 is TGTGCCAGCAGCCAAGATTGGTCAGGGTATGGCTACACCTTC.

CDR3 in DNA: TGTGCCACCAGCAGAGGAGAATTTCAAGAGACCCAGTACTTC. Amino acids: CATSRGEFQETQYF. The J gene is TRBJ2-5, the V gene TRBV15; no clear D. The V gene's germline CDR1 is LNHNV and CDR2 YYDKDF (reference sequence). The CDR3 consists of 14 residues. V was pared by 1 base and J by 2 bases, with 8 bases between.

The V and J genes are TRBV6-2 or TRBV6-3 and TRBJ2-1; D perhaps matches TRBD1 (5 bases). Germline CDR1 MNHEY, CDR2 SVGEGT. The CDR3 extends over 17 amino acids. Trimming took off 5 bases at V and 0 bases at J, with 17 bases between the two ends. CDR3 coding DNA: TGTGCCAGCAGTACCGAGTGGGGCGGCGCCTCCTACAATGAGCAGTTCTTC. Its protein product is CASSTEWGGASYNEQFF.

The rearrangement joins TRBV5-8 to TRBJ2-3; no firm D call. V lost 0 bases to trimming and J lost 3 bases, with 8 bases between them. The germline CDR1 and CDR2 sequences are SGHTS and YDEGEE. The CDR3 covers 14 residues. The CDR3: CASSLGAGTDTQYF. CDR3 DNA sequence: TGTGCCAGCAGCTTGGGGGCAGGTACAGATACGCAGTATTTT.

The V call is TRBV6-5, the J call TRBJ2-1; no reliable D call. Per germline, CDR1 MNHEY and CDR2 SVGAGI. There are 15 residues in the CDR3. Trimming cost V 6 bases and J 0 bases, with 12 bases left between them. The CDR3, as DNA: TGTGCCAGCAGCCCCGGTTCGAGCTCCTACAATGAGCAGTTCTTC. Translation: CASSPGSSSYNEQFF.

V gene TRBV27 combines with J gene TRBJ2-1; 13 bases align to TRBD2. The germline gives CDR1 MNHEY, CDR2 SMNVEV (reference sequence). Losses at the gene ends were 5 bases for V and 2 bases for J; bases not matched to a gene: 9. The CDR3 runs 18 residues. CDR3 region: CASSLLTSGRSPYNEQFF. The CDR3 nucleotides are TGTGCCAGCAGTCTTTTGACTAGCGGGAGGTCCCCCTACAATGAGCAGTTCTTC.